This T cell receptor (beta chain) was sequenced for a study of blood T cell repertoires in COVID-19. Germline CDR1 reads SGHRS; CDR2 reads YFSETQ. The trim removed 4 bases at V and 2 bases at J, leaving 7 bases unmatched. The CDR3 length is 15 residues. Measured with immunoSEQ multiplex PCR; TCRdb has only the in-frame clones, and not every one. Of more than 300,000 clones in the sample, approximately 84% were seen once. The chain has TRBV5-1 and TRBJ2-7; the match to TRBD1 covers 9 bases. The clonotype was recovered from a woman younger than 35 who had recovered from COVID-19. Sequences were obtained from PBMCs or T cells enriched from blood (not recorded which). CDR3 region: CASSPGQGFPYEQYF. The CDR3 DNA is TGCGCCAGCAGCCCCGGACAGGGGTTCCCCTACGAGCAGTACTTC.